The entry below gives a single TCR beta chain sequence along with its context. Its antigen is still unknown. Trimming left V 0 bases short and J 5 bases short, with 14 bases between. Germline V gives CDR1 GTSNPN, CDR2 SVGIG (reference sequence). The CDR3 is made up of 14 amino acids. Recipients received nonmyeloablative bone marrow transplants from related graft donors, with transient mixed chimerism. The data are from a study of Tregs in tolerant kidney transplant recipients. General study results and limits: Few patients were studied, so findings need validation in larger groups. Antigen-driven expansion was suggested because donor-specific Tregs expanded more than all Tregs in tolerant patients. For some patients, primers changed over time, blocking nucleotide-level comparison.

Sequencing was performed with immunoSEQ multiplex PCR; in TCRdb, only in-frame clones are kept and a portion is missing. The table has roughly 70,000 clones, 87% seen once. The sequence was collected from a human patient who received a combined kidney and bone marrow transplant. Part of the T cells may come from the graft donor. The input for sequencing was CD4+ T cells from blood (PBMCs), taken 6 months after the transplant. The chain has TRBV30 and TRBJ2-7; possible D gene TRBD2, 5 bases. CDR3 coding DNA: TGTGCCTGGAGTGTACGGTTAGAGGGCCACGAGCAGTACTTC. Translated, it gives CAWSVRLEGHEQYF.